This is a list of T cell receptor beta chains from one sample in a study of blood T cells in healthy people across ages. MiXCR, run by TCRdb on the 5' RACE reads, gives a single entry per CDR3 protein. The sample comprises about 900,000 distinct CDR3 sequences, about 62% of which are singletons, and about a quarter rests with the top ten. The source material was blood. The receptors stem from a man in his thirties or forties in good health. Both conserved end residues are part of each CDR3. D genes are given only for firm matches.

cdr3_aa d_call j_call v_call
CASGDRGEQYF TRBD1 TRBJ2-7 TRBV7-3
CASSKGPHGSGGTSNEQFF . TRBJ2-1 TRBV21-1
CSVPRTGVYNEQFF TRBD1 TRBJ2-1 TRBV29-1
CSARDPDYSYEQYF . TRBJ2-7 TRBV20-1
CATRDPGAPNTGELFF . TRBJ2-2 TRBV15
CSVERGGAGYGYTF . TRBJ1-2 TRBV29-1
CSARDGSGKQETQYF . TRBJ2-5 TRBV20-1
CASSVGDGLAEEQYF TRBD2 TRBJ2-4 TRBV9
CASSTRRWETQYF . TRBJ2-5 TRBV13
CASNTRGEQYF . . TRBV2
CASSLAGLRSGGSEQYF TRBD2 TRBJ2-7 TRBV7-2
CASSLAGPTSHYEQYF . TRBJ2-7 TRBV7-9
CASSPSGGAPDTQYF TRBD2 TRBJ2-3 TRBV4-2
CASSLSEASGGDQETQYF TRBD2 TRBJ2-5 TRBV27
CASSLGDRSADTQYF TRBD1 TRBJ2-3 TRBV5-1
CSASRTGSRAGELFF TRBD1 TRBJ2-2 TRBV20-1
CASSYPDSSYEQYF . TRBJ2-7 TRBV6-2/TRBV6-3
CSAMTGPTDTQYF TRBD1 TRBJ2-3 TRBV20-1
CALGLAGDNEQFF TRBD2 TRBJ2-1 TRBV30
CASSDRGRQETQYF . TRBJ2-5 TRBV25-1
CASSLDSGYNEQLF . TRBJ2-1 TRBV7-2
CASSLEASNEKLFF . TRBJ1-4 TRBV5-8